This T cell receptor (beta chain) was captured in a study of shared clonotypes between healthy human individuals. Study context: The study drew on a couple of women and a few men aged 18 to 49 as donors.

The V gene lost 2 bases and the J gene lost 7 bases, with 9 bases spanning the gap. CDR1 and CDR2 (germline): MNHEY, SVGAGI. The CDR3 consists of 14 residues. Here immunoSEQ multiplex PCR was the method, and the copy in TCRdb shows in-frame clones only, minus some. The table records about 980,000 clones, over 75% of them present only once. CD4+ cells were split into CD45RA+ naive and CD45RA-negative memory subsets. The receptor was isolated from a man between 18 and 29 years old in good health. V is TRBV6-5 and J is TRBJ1-6, with a possible D match to TRBD1 (5 bases). Sequenced material: memory CD4+ T cells sorted from blood. The subset: CD45RA-negative fraction. The CDR3 loop reads CASSYGTGNSPLHF. In DNA form, the CDR3 reads TGTGCCAGCAGTTACGGGACCGGGAATTCACCCCTCCACTTT.